The 20 T cell receptor beta chains below all came from one sample that was sequenced in a study of shared clonotypes between healthy human individuals. Measured with immunoSEQ multiplex PCR; TCRdb has only the in-frame clones, and not every one. Of 1 million to 1.3 million clones listed, 78% were seen once; the top ten hold 0.55% to 0.7%. The specimen was memory CD4+ T cells from PBMCs. Subset described: CD45RA-negative fraction. The source of these receptors is a man aged 18 to 29 in good health. Some clones in this sample may be carry-over from other donors' samples.

This chain joins TRBV4-1 and TRBJ2-5; TRBD2 agrees at 7 bases. The CDR3 totals 14 residues. Germline CDR1 MGHRA, CDR2 YSYEKL. V shed 1 base and J 5 bases; nucleotides not matched to a gene: 4. CDR3 in amino acids: CASSQGTRSETQYF. CDR3 bases: TGCGCCAGCAGCCAAGGGACTAGAAGTGAGACCCAGTACTTC.

This sequence joins TRBV6-5 and TRBJ2-5, with 10 bases identical to TRBD1. CDR1 MNHEY and CDR2 SVGAGI come from the germline V gene. This CDR3 is built from 14 residues. V dropped 9 bases and J dropped 5; count of bases not matched to a gene: 9. The CDR3 bases are TGTGCCAGTCGACCAGGGACAGGGGCGGAGACCCAGTACTTC. Encoded protein: CASRPGTGAETQYF.

This clone has just a few counts. The chain is built from TRBV5-6 and TRBJ1-5; D is unclear. The germline V and J ends were trimmed by 2 bases and 8 bases, with 11 bases remaining between them. The CDR3 covers 13 residues. The germline V gene has CDR1 SGHDT and CDR2 YYEEEE. The CDR3 sequence is CASSFWRKEPQHF. The CDR3 region has the DNA TGTGCCAGCAGCTTCTGGAGGAAGGAGCCCCAGCATTTT. The full variable domain, with the rest looked up from reference TRBV5-6 and TRBJ1-5, is DAGVTQSPTHLIKTRGQQVTLRCSPKSGHDTVSWYQQALGQGPQFIFQYYEEEERQRGNFPDRFSGHQFPNYSSELNVNALLLGDSALYLCASSFWRKEPQHFGDGTRLSIL.

V usage is TRBV2 and J usage is TRBJ1-5, with 7 nucleotides matching TRBD1. CDR3 length: 16 residues. V lost 0 bases to trimming and J lost 5 bases; unmatched junction nucleotides: 7. Per the germline V gene, CDR1 is SNHLY and CDR2 is FYNNEI. The CDR3 nucleotides read TGTGCCAGCAGTGAAGCGCTAGGGGGCGCCGATCAGCCCCAGCATTTT. Its translation is CASSEALGGADQPQHF.

A single count supports this clone. This rearrangement joins TRBV7-9 to TRBJ2-7; no clear D gene. Trimming took 0 bases from V and 0 from J, leaving 6 bases between them. CDR1 and CDR2 from the germline V gene are SEHNR and FQNEAQ (reference sequence). The CDR3 totals 14 residues. The DNA for the CDR3 is TGTGCCAGCAGCTTAGCGTCCGCCTCCTACGAGCAGTACTTC. Translation: CASSLASASYEQYF.

This chain joins TRBV7-8 and TRBJ1-1; no clear D gene. From germline, CDR1 is SGHVS and CDR2 FQNEAQ. Trimming left V 4 bases short and J 0 bases short, with 12 bases between. CDR3 length equals 15 residues. CDR3 nucleotide sequence: TGTGCCAGCAGCTATACCAACGGACTGAACACTGAAGCTTTCTTT. It translates to CASSYTNGLNTEAFF.

On this clone: A read error is possible here, since a much larger clone lies one base away. J is TRBJ2-5 and V is TRBV30; either TRBD1 or TRBD2 may supply D (5 bases each). V shed 8 bases and J shed 11 bases, with 27 bases lying between them. The CDR3 is 14 amino acids. Germline lookup yields CDR1 GTSNPN and CDR2 SVGIG (reference sequence). CDR3 sequence reads: CAGTLGHQVGGQYF. CDR3 bases: TGTGCCGGGACCCTTGGACACCAAGTCGGCGGGCAGTACTTC.

The gene calls are TRBV7-9 and TRBJ2-1; maybe TRBD2 (6 bases). The CDR3 has 14 residues. V lost 5 bases and J lost 9, with 17 bases in between. Germline CDR1 is SEHNR and CDR2 is FQNEAQ (reference sequence). The CDR3 reads CASSQSRGAGEQFF. CDR3 bases: TGTGCCAGCAGCCAGAGTAGAGGAGCGGGTGAGCAGTTCTTC.

The CDR3 spells CASSEGLSQGANEKLFF. Here the CDR3 DNA reads TGTGCCAGCTCCGAGGGACTCTCCCAGGGGGCCAATGAAAAACTGTTTTTT. The rearrangement joins TRBV18 to TRBJ1-4, with 8 positions matching TRBD1. The V gene end was trimmed by 6 bases and the J gene end by 5 bases; junction bases not matched to a gene: 14. The CDR3 has 17 amino acids. CDR1 is KGHSH and CDR2 is LQKENI in the germline V gene.

This clone came up a few times. The chain recombines TRBV1 with TRBJ2-6. TRBV1 is assigned pseudogene status. The CDR3 is made up of 16 amino acids. As DNA, the CDR3 is TGCACCAGCAGCCACGGCAGTTCCTCTGGGGCCAACGTCCTGACTTTC. Translating gives CTSSHGSSSGANVLTF.

There are a few counts of this clone. Here the CDR3 reads CASNRNRGETQYF. The CDR3, as DNA: TGTGCCAGCAACAGAAACAGGGGCGAGACCCAGTACTTC. This chain links TRBV2 with TRBJ2-5; 7 bases map to TRBD1. The J segment lost 5 bases and the V segment lost 7 bases, leaving 7 bases of the junction unmatched. This CDR3 comprises 13 residues. In germline, CDR1 is SNHLY, CDR2 FYNNEI. Supplemented by reference TRBV2 and TRBJ2-5, the full variable domain reads EPEVTQTPSHQVTQMGQEVILRCVPISNHLYFYWYRQILGQKVEFLVSFYNNEISEKSEIFDDQFSVERPDGSNFTLKIRSTKLEDSAMYFCASNRNRGETQYFGPGTRLLVL.

CDR3 sequence (DNA): TGTGCCAGCAGCGACCGGGGGACCCAGTACTTC. This codes for CASSDRGTQYF. The rearrangement uses TRBV2 and TRBJ2-5; D possibly corresponds to TRBD2 (5 bases). V lost 6 bases, J lost 7 bases, and 9 bases lay in between. The length of the CDR3 is 11 residues. CDR1 is SNHLY, CDR2 FYNNEI, per germline.

Details on this clone: A clone one base away is much larger, so this may be a read error. Different DNA sequences within this sample yield the same CDR3. The CDR3 coding sequence is TGCAGCGTTGAGTCCGGCAGAGGAGAGACCCAGTACTTC. This sequence encodes CSVESGRGETQYF. This chain links TRBV29-1 with TRBJ2-5; D uncertain. The CDR3 is 13 amino acids. In germline, CDR1 is SQVTM, CDR2 ANQGSEA. The V gene lost 3 bases and the J gene lost 4 bases, with 12 bases spanning the gap.

The chain links TRBV7-8 to TRBJ2-5, with TRBD2 identical over 8 bases. This CDR3 comprises 16 residues. V shed 5 bases, J shed 5 bases, and the junction held 13 bases outside the gene matches. CDR1 is SGHVS, CDR2 FQNEAQ, per germline. The chain's CDR3 is CASSPFGSGSRETQYF. The DNA of the CDR3 is TGTGCCAGCAGCCCGTTTGGGAGCGGGAGCAGGGAGACCCAGTACTTC.

The chain recombines TRBV18 with TRBJ1-2; 10 bases match TRBD1. This CDR3 has 12 amino acids. With 8 bases clipped from V and 6 bases from J, the junction kept 3 bases outside the gene matches. Germline V gene data show CDR1 as KGHSH and CDR2 as LQKENI. The CDR3 sequence is CASRQGADGYTF. The CDR3, as DNA: TGTGCCAGCCGACAGGGGGCCGATGGCTACACCTTC.

The chain employs TRBV4-3 and TRBJ2-5; 7 nucleotides match TRBD1. Germline-derived CDR1 and CDR2 are LGHNA and YSLEER. The CDR3 is 15 amino acids. With 3 bases clipped from V and 5 bases from J, the junction kept 9 bases outside the gene matches. CDR3 protein: CASSQNGGRGETQYF. For the CDR3, the DNA is TGCGCCAGCAGCCAGAATGGAGGCAGGGGGGAGACCCAGTACTTC.

V is TRBV5-1 and J is TRBJ1-1, with D possibly matching TRBD1 (5 bases). The V gene lost 0 bases and the J gene lost 1 base, with 13 bases spanning the gap. Germline values: CDR1 SGHRS, CDR2 YFSETQ. The length of the CDR3 is 16 residues. This CDR3 reads CASSLGPGRRNTEAFF. The DNA for the CDR3 is TGCGCCAGCAGCTTGGGGCCGGGACGGAGGAACACTGAAGCTTTCTTT.

A single count supports this clone. This rearrangement joins TRBV28 to TRBJ1-5, with 8 bases that match TRBD1. CDR3 length: 14 amino acids. CDR1 and CDR2 from the germline V gene are MDHEN and SYDVKM. The trim removed 5 bases at V and 5 bases at J, leaving 5 bases unmatched. Here the CDR3 reads CASSPGQGHQPQHF. Written as DNA, the CDR3 is TGTGCCAGCAGTCCAGGACAGGGACATCAGCCCCAGCATTTT.

The V and J genes are TRBV28 and TRBJ1-4, with TRBD1 identical over 9 bases. Germline values: CDR1 MDHEN, CDR2 SYDVKM. V dropped 11 bases and J dropped 8; count of bases not matched to a gene: 12. This CDR3 spans 14 amino acids. DNA for the CDR3: TGTGCCGTCCCGGGGGGACAGGGACGAGAAAAACTGTTTTTT. The encoded protein is CAVPGGQGREKLFF.

This clone has ten or more counts. The V and J genes are TRBV4-2 and TRBJ2-1, with 13 bases that match TRBD2. CDR1 is LGHNA, CDR2 YNFKEQ, per germline. Trimming took 0 bases from V and 8 from J; bases not matched to a gene: 13. The CDR3 contains 19 residues. DNA of the CDR3: TGTGCCAGCAGCCAAGATGGGACTAGCGGGGCCCTGGGCACGGATGAGCAGTTCTTC. Translating it yields CASSQDGTSGALGTDEQFF.